This record covers a single T cell receptor beta chain. The antigen remains unidentified. This sample is part of a study of T cells in Graves' hyperthyroidism and ophthalmopathy. Whole-study results and caveats: Classification by a 13 V-J model distinguished ophthalmopathy from stable hyperthyroidism. Most thyroid clonotypes that were expanded above 0.001 also turned up in blood.

V was shortened by 2 bases and J by 5 bases, with 12 bases between the two germline ends. The CDR3 is made up of 15 amino acids. CDR1 and CDR2 from the germline V gene are MGHDK and SYGVNS. TCR beta CDR3 region amplification was performed from RNA transcripts. Primed by the HTBI set, a first-round RT-PCR was run on the TCR CDR3. TCRdb redid the calling of the multiplex PCR reads with MiXCR, one entry per CDR3 protein. The data show approximately 700,000 distinct CDR3 sequences, 40% to 55% seen once. Researchers barred patients who had uncontrolled infection, other autoimmune disease, pregnancy or lactation.

The source is an adult man with Graves' disease, either hyperthyroidism or ophthalmopathy (not recorded which). Sequencing input: peripheral blood or thyroid tissue (not recorded which). This chain joins TRBV25-1 and TRBJ2-2; possibly TRBD2 for D (5 bases). The CDR3 loop is CASSEVGSWTGELFF. CDR3 in DNA: TGTGCCAGCAGTGAAGTTGGGAGTTGGACCGGGGAGCTGTTTTTT.